Listed here are 17 T cell receptor beta chains from one sample, sequenced in a study of T cell repertoires in cytomegalovirus infection. TCRdb fed the reads into MiXCR, producing one record per CDR3 protein. The sample gives 300,000 or so distinct CDR3 sequences, 8% to 10% of which show up once; about 2.3% is in the top ten. Sequencing input: PBMCs. All receptors derive from a human donor in good health (CMV status not recorded). Some clones in this sample may be carry-over from other donors' samples.

There are a few counts of this clonotype. V gene TRBV12-3 or TRBV12-4 combines with J gene TRBJ2-3, with D possibly TRBD1 on 6 matching bases. The CDR3 length is 15 residues. Between the trimmed V and J ends, which lost 10 bases and 2 bases, there was a span of 19 bases. The CDR3 loop reads CATIRGNNPTDTQYF. DNA of the CDR3: TGTGCCACCATAAGGGGGAATAATCCCACAGATACGCAGTATTTT.

V is TRBV12-3 or TRBV12-4 and J is TRBJ2-3, with 11 bases that match TRBD2. The CDR3 covers 15 residues. V shed 4 bases, J shed 6 bases, and the junction held 6 bases outside the gene matches. CDR3 loop: CASSSGSGGADTQYF. CDR3 in DNA: TGTGCCAGCAGTTCCGGTAGCGGGGGGGCTGATACGCAGTATTTT.

This clonotype was detected only a few times. The V call is TRBV6-5, the J call TRBJ1-2; tentative D call: TRBD1 (5 bases). The germline V and J ends were trimmed by 6 bases and 7 bases, with 15 bases remaining between them. Germline assignment: CDR1 MNHEY and CDR2 SVGAGI. CDR3 length equals 13 residues. CDR3 sequence (DNA): TGTGCCAGCAGCGACGGGAGGGGCCTTGGCTACACCTTC. This translates into CASSDGRGLGYTF.

The table lists this clonotype with many counts. This CDR3 reads CASSPPGQGARRAFF. CDR3 nucleotide sequence: TGTGCCAGCAGCCCCCCAGGACAGGGGGCTAGACGAGCTTTCTTT. The chain employs TRBV7-2 and TRBJ1-1; 11 nucleotides align to TRBD1. The germline V gene encodes CDR1 SGHTA and CDR2 FQGNSA. This CDR3 comprises 15 residues. V trimming: 5 bases; J trimming: 10 bases; junction bases outside the gene matches: 12.

This clonotype was seen a few times. This chain uses TRBV5-1 with TRBJ2-7; D not resolved. This CDR3 has 13 amino acids. Trimming removed 6 bases at V and 7 bases at J, with 17 bases between. In germline, CDR1 is SGHRS, CDR2 YFSETQ. CDR3 protein: CASTNRYQVEQYF. For the CDR3, the DNA is TGCGCCAGCACCAACCGATACCAGGTAGAGCAGTACTTC.

The table lists this clonotype with many counts. V is TRBV29-1 and J is TRBJ2-7; 9 positions agree with TRBD2. CDR3 length: 17 residues. From germline, CDR1 is SQVTM and CDR2 ANQGSEA. The V and J ends lost 0 bases and 4 bases, in that order; junction bases with no gene match: 13. The CDR3 sequence is CSVEDRHSRGGKYEQYF. CDR3 DNA sequence: TGCAGCGTTGAAGATCGGCACTCGCGGGGGGGTAAATACGAGCAGTACTTC.

This clonotype was recorded a few times. The V call is TRBV14, the J call TRBJ1-2, with 7 bases matching TRBD1. Looked up from germline, CDR1 is SGHDN and CDR2 is FVKESK. The CDR3 has 15 amino acids. The J segment lost 5 bases and the V segment lost 6 bases, leaving 12 bases of the junction unmatched. CDR3 amino acids: CASSDRVEVGYGYTF. In nucleotides, the CDR3 is TGTGCCAGCAGTGACAGGGTGGAAGTTGGATATGGCTACACCTTC.

The sample holds many counts of this clonotype. The chain employs TRBV6-2 or TRBV6-3 and TRBJ2-1, with 12 bases identical to TRBD2. This CDR3 contains 17 residues. V dropped 6 bases and J dropped 4; count of bases not matched to a gene: 10. Per germline, CDR1 MNHEY and CDR2 SVGEGT. Here the CDR3 reads CASSSTSGGSWYNEQFF. Here the CDR3 DNA reads TGTGCCAGCAGCTCAACTAGCGGGGGGTCGTGGTACAATGAGCAGTTCTTC.

The rearrangement joins TRBV18 to TRBJ2-7; D is uncertain. Germline assignment: CDR1 KGHSH and CDR2 LQKENI. V lost 1 base and J lost 1, with 8 bases in between. This CDR3 is built from 14 residues. CDR3 residues: CASSPHADSYEQYV. CDR3 sequence (DNA): TGTGCCAGCTCACCACATGCAGATTCCTACGAGCAGTACGTC.

This clonotype was seen ten or more times. The chain recombines TRBV9 with TRBJ2-5; 8 positions match TRBD1. The CDR3 has 15 residues. Trimming took 1 base from V and 4 from J; bases not matched to a gene: 6. Germline-derived CDR1 and CDR2 are SGDLS and YYNGEE. The CDR3 spells CASSVSGGWGETQYF. For the CDR3, the DNA is TGTGCCAGCAGCGTATCAGGGGGCTGGGGAGAGACCCAGTACTTC. Based on the CDR3 plus reference TRBV9 and TRBJ2-5, the full variable domain is DSGVTQTPKHLITATGQRVTLRCSPRSGDLSVYWYQQSLDQGLQFLIQYYNGEERAKGNILERFSAQQFPDLHSELNLSSLELGDSALYFCASSVSGGWGETQYFGPGTRLLVL.

This clonotype was found many times. The V gene is TRBV20-1, the J gene TRBJ2-3; 9 nucleotides align to TRBD2. Germline V CDR1 and CDR2: DFQATT, SNEGSKA (reference sequence). CDR3 size: 14 residues. The ends lost 3 bases at V and 5 bases at J; junction bases unmatched: 6. The CDR3 DNA reads as TGCAGTGCTAGGGCGGGGGGGCCCAAAGATACGCAGTATTTT. This translates into CSARAGGPKDTQYF.

This clonotype was recorded a few times. The V call is TRBV29-1, the J call TRBJ2-7; D is possibly TRBD2 (5 bases). Germline V gene data show CDR1 as SQVTM and CDR2 as ANQGSEA. The V end lost 0 bases, the J end lost 3 bases, and 9 bases lay between the germline ends. CDR3 length: 13 residues. Written as DNA, the CDR3 is TGCAGCGTTGAAGAAGCGGCGAGCTACGAGCAGTACTTC. Translated, it gives CSVEEAASYEQYF.

This clonotype was seen a few times. J is TRBJ1-1 and V is TRBV29-1; no clear D gene. CDR3 length: 12 amino acids. Germline V lookup: CDR1 SQVTM, CDR2 ANQGSEA. V lost 6 bases to trimming and J lost 1 base, with 9 bases between them. The DNA for the CDR3 is TGCAGCGTCCTGACGGCGAACACTGAAGCTTTCTTT. Translating gives CSVLTANTEAFF.

J is TRBJ1-2 and V is TRBV20-1; D gene uncertain. The CDR3 consists of 14 residues. Deletions cut 0 bases from V and 4 bases from J, with 12 bases between. Germline V gene data show CDR1 as DFQATT and CDR2 as SNEGSKA (reference sequence). CDR3 in amino acids: CSARDGGQVYGYTF. The DNA for the CDR3 is TGCAGTGCTAGAGATGGAGGTCAAGTCTATGGCTACACCTTC.

This clonotype has a handful of counts. V gene TRBV5-1 combines with J gene TRBJ2-2, with no clear D. The CDR3 is 15 residues long. Per germline, CDR1 SGHRS and CDR2 YFSETQ. Trimming removed 1 base at V and 1 base at J, with 8 bases between. The CDR3 loop is CASSLWLENTGELFF. The CDR3 region has the DNA TGCGCCAGCAGCTTGTGGCTAGAGAACACCGGGGAGCTGTTTTTT.

This clonotype was observed at least ten times. This chain uses TRBV20-1 with TRBJ2-5; 8 positions agree with TRBD1. Germline V lookup: CDR1 DFQATT, CDR2 SNEGSKA (reference sequence). CDR3 length: 15 residues. V was clipped by 3 bases and J by 5 bases; unmatched bases: 11. CDR3 loop: CSASGSDRAWETQYF. The CDR3 nucleotides read TGCAGTGCTAGCGGTTCGGACAGGGCCTGGGAGACCCAGTACTTC.

In its sample, this clonotype was seen a few times. This rearrangement joins TRBV12-3 or TRBV12-4 to TRBJ2-5; possibly TRBD1 for D (5 bases). The V end lost 6 bases, the J end lost 1 base, and 12 bases lay between the germline ends. The CDR3 length is 14 residues. CDR3 DNA sequence: TGTGCCAGCAGACCCCCAGGGTCCCAAGAGACCCAGTACTTC. This codes for CASRPPGSQETQYF.